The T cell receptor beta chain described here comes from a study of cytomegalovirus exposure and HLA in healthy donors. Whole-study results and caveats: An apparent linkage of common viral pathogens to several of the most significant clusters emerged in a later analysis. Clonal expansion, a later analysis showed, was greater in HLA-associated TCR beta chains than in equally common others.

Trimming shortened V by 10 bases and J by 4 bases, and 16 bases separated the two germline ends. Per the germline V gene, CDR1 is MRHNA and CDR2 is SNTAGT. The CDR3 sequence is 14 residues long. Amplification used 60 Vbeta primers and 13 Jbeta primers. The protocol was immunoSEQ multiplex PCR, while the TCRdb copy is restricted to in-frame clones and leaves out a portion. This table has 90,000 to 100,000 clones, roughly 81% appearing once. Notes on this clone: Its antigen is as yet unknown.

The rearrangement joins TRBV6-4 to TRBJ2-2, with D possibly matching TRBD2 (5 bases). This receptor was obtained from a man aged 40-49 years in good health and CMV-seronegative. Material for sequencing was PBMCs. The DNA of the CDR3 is TGTGCCACCTCACTAGATTTGACCACCGGGGAGCTGTTTTTT. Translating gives CATSLDLTTGELFF.